This T cell receptor beta chain was sequenced during a study of T cell responses to AZD1222 COVID-19 vaccine. Whole-study context: Some second doses came at about 4 weeks and others at about 12 weeks; these were pooled. Study results and limitations: Regions 160-218 and 743-854 dominated among vaccine-associated CD4 TCRs spanning spike. White British ancestry dominated among donors, who included more females, and clonal diversity was possibly underestimated. Repertoire samples came only from after the peak T cell response.

CDR1 and CDR2 from the germline V gene are PRHDT and FYEKMQ (reference sequence). The trim removed 2 bases at V and 5 bases at J, leaving 10 bases unmatched. The CDR3 extends over 17 amino acids. The assay was immunoSEQ multiplex PCR, and TCRdb's table has in-frame clones only and misses some. The sample comprises roughly 70,000 clones, approximately 81% of which are singletons, and 20% rests with the top ten. This clone has only one observation. Its antigen is still unknown. This TCR was sampled from an adult in good health. Specimen: peripheral blood, collected on day 0 of AZD1222 vaccination. V gene TRBV13 combines with J gene TRBJ2-1; 9 bases are shared with TRBD2. The CDR3 DNA reads as TGTGCCAGCAGCTTACATTTGGCTAGCGGGGTTAACAATGAGCAGTTCTTC. It is translated as CASSLHLASGVNNEQFF.